This T cell receptor beta chain was recorded in a study of OX40 agonist ivuxolimab in advanced cancers. Study information: Patients were given ivuxolimab, an antibody that agonizes OX40 (CD134).

As to this clone: The antigen is unknown.

Germline V gene sequence: CDR1 SGHVS, CDR2 FNYEAQ. The CDR3 length is 15 residues. The V gene lost 1 base and the J gene lost 10 bases, with 14 bases spanning the gap. Findings and caveats of the study: In CD8+ T cells, expanded clones were on average more numerous than in CD4+.

Here immunoSEQ multiplex PCR was the method, and the copy in TCRdb shows in-frame clones only, minus some. Of about 90,000 clones in the sample, roughly 87% were seen once. Sequencing used CD4+ or CD8+ T cells sorted from blood, obtained in a trial of the OX40 agonist ivuxolimab. The chain employs TRBV7-6 and TRBJ1-6, with a possible D match to TRBD1 (5 bases). This TCR was sampled from an adult with an advanced solid tumor such as melanoma, head and neck, liver or kidney cancer. The CDR3 here is CASSLDTGPQSPLHF. CDR3 DNA sequence: TGTGCCAGCAGCTTAGATACAGGACCCCAATCACCCCTCCACTTT.